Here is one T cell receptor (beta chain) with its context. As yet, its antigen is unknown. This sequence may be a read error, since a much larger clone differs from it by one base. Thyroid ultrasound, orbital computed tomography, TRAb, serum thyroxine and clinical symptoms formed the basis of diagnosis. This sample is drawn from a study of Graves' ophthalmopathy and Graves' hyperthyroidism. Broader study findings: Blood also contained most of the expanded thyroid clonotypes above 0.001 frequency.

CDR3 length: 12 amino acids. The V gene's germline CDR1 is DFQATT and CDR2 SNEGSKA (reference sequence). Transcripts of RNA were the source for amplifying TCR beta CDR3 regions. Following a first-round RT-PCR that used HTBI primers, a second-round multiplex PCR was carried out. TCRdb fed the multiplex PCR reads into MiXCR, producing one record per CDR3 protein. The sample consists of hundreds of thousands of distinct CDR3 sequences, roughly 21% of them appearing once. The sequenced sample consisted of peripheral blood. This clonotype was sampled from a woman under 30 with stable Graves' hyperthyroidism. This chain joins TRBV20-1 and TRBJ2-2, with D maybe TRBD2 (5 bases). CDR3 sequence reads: CSARADTGELLF. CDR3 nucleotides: TGCAGTGCTAGGGCCGACACCGGGGAGCTGTTGTTT.